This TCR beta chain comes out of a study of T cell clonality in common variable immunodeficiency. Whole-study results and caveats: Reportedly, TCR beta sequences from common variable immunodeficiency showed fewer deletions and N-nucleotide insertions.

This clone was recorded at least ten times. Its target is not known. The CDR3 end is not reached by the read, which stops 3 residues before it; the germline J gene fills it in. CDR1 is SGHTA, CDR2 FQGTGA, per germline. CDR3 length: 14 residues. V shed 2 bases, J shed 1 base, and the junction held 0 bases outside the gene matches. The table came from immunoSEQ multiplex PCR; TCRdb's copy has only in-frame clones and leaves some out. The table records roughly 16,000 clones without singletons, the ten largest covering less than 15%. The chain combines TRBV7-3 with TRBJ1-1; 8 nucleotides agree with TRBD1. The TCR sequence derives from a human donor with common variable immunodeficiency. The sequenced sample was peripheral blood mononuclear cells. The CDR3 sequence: CASSLGTGNTEAFF. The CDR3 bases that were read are TGTGCCAGCAGCTTAGGGACAGGGAACACTGAA. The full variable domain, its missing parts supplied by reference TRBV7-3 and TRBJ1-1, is GAGVSQTPSNKVTEKGKYVELRCDPISGHTALYWYRQSLGQGPEFLIYFQGTGAADDSGLPNDRFFAVRPEGSVSTLKIQRTERGDSAVYLCASSLGTGNTEAFFGQGTRLTVV.